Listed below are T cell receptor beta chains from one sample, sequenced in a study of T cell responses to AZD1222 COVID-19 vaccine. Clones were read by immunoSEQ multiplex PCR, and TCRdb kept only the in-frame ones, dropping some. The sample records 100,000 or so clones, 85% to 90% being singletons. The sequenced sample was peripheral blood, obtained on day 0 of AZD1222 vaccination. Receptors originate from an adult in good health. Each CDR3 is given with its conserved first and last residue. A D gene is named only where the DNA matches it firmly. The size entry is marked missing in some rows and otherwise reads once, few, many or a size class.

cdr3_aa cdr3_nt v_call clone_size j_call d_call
CASSPLMATGELFF TGTGCCAGCAGCCCGCTGATGGCGACCGGGGAGCTGTTTTTT TRBV9 . TRBJ2-2 .
CASSQAVGGSGNTIYF TGCGCCAGCAGCCAAGCGGTCGGCGGCTCTGGAAACACCATATATTTT TRBV4-3 . TRBJ1-3 .
CSVVQAEAFF TGCAGCGTTGTCCAGGCGGAAGCTTTCTTT TRBV29-1 . TRBJ1-1 .
CASSQEILDSRFYGYTF TGTGCCAGCAGCCAAGAGATCTTGGACAGTCGTTTTTATGGCTACACCTTC TRBV14 . TRBJ1-2 .
CASRQGRSTEAFF TGTGCCAGTAGGCAGGGGAGATCTACTGAAGCTTTCTTT TRBV19 . TRBJ1-1 .
CASSGAKNIQYF TGTGCCAGCAGTGGAGCCAAAAACATTCAGTACTTC TRBV2 . TRBJ2-4 .
CASSLVMDTHGYTF TGTGCCAGCAGCTTAGTCATGGATACCCATGGCTACACCTTC TRBV7-2 once TRBJ1-2 .
CASSFVPSYEQYF TGTGCCAGCAGCTTTGTCCCCAGCTACGAGCAGTACTTC TRBV11-1 once TRBJ2-7 .
CASSLGRGTIGPEAFF TGTGCCAGCAGCTTAGGGAGGGGGACAATTGGCCCTGAAGCTTTCTTT TRBV11-2 . TRBJ1-1 .
CASRTPNTEAFF TGTGCCAGCAGGACACCAAACACTGAAGCTTTCTTT TRBV6-5 . TRBJ1-1 .
CAGLSGTGYSPLHF TGTGCCGGATTGTCCGGGACAGGGTATTCACCCCTCCACTTT TRBV27 . TRBJ1-6 TRBD1
CASSSTSGGHHEQYF TGTGCCAGCAGCTCAACTAGCGGGGGGCATCACGAGCAGTACTTC TRBV7-2 . TRBJ2-7 TRBD2
CASGGRSGFTDTQYF TGTGCCAGCGGGGGCAGGAGCGGCTTCACAGATACGCAGTATTTT TRBV7-8 . TRBJ2-3 .
CASSKALRTTTNEKLFF TGTGCCAGCAGCAAAGCCCTCCGGACTACAACTAATGAAAAACTGTTTTTT TRBV21-1 . TRBJ1-4 .
CASSFGLAGNEQFF TGTGCCAGCAGCTTTGGACTAGCGGGTAATGAGCAGTTCTTC TRBV11-2 . TRBJ2-1 TRBD2
CASSVGPGQGASGANVLTF TGTGCCAGCAGCGTAGGCCCAGGACAGGGGGCATCTGGGGCCAACGTCCTGACTTTC TRBV9 . TRBJ2-6 TRBD1
CASSSPGSDTQYF TGTGCCAGCAGCTCACCTGGTTCAGATACGCAGTATTTT TRBV7-6 . TRBJ2-3 .
CASSLAASYNSPLHF TGCGCCAGCAGCTTGGCAGCCTCCTATAATTCACCCCTCCACTTT TRBV5-1 once TRBJ1-6 .
CASSVSGGNQPQHF TGTGCCAGCAGCGTATCGGGGGGTAATCAGCCCCAGCATTTT TRBV9 . TRBJ1-5 .
CASNDRTRNNSPLHF TGTGCCAGTAACGACAGGACTAGGAATAATTCACCCCTCCACTTT TRBV19 . TRBJ1-6 .
CASSLAGQGHGYTF TGTGCCAGCAGCTTAGCCGGACAGGGACATGGCTACACCTTC TRBV7-9 . TRBJ1-2 TRBD1
CATSPYAAGDTDTQYF TGTGCCACCAGCCCTTACGCGGCGGGGGACACAGATACGCAGTATTTT TRBV15 . TRBJ2-3 TRBD2
CASSGSLRDTGELFF TGTGCCAGCAGCGGGTCTCTGAGGGACACCGGGGAGCTGTTTTTT TRBV11-2 . TRBJ2-2 .
CASSRREGGTDTQYF TGTGCCAGCAGCCGAAGGGAGGGTGGGACAGATACGCAGTATTTT TRBV3-1/TRBV3-2 . TRBJ2-3 TRBD2
CAWSTGSSTDTQYF TGTGCCTGGAGTACCGGTTCTAGCACAGATACGCAGTATTTT TRBV30 . TRBJ2-3 .
CASSQDLGTGADTQYF TGCGCCAGCAGCCAAGATCTGGGTACAGGGGCAGATACGCAGTATTTT TRBV4-3 . TRBJ2-3 TRBD1
CATQSGTNEKLFF TGTGCCACTCAATCAGGAACTAATGAAAAACTGTTTTTT TRBV5-6 . TRBJ1-4 .